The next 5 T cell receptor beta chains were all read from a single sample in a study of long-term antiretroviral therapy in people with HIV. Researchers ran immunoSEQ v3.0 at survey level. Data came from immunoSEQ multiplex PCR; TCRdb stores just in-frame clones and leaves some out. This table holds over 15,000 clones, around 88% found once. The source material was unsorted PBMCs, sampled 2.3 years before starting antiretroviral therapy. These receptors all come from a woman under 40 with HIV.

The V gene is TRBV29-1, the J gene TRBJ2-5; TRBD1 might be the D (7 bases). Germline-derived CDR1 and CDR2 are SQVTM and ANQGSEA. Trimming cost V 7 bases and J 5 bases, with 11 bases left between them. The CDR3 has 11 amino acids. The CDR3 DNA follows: TGCAGCGCACCAGGGGGGGAGACCCAGTACTTC. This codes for CSAPGGETQYF.

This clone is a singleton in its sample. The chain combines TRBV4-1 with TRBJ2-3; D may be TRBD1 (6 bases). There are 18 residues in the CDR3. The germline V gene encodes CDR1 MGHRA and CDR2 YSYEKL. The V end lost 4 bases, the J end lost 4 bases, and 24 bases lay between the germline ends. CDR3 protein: CASSPGRILRGTADTQYF. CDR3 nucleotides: TGCGCCAGCAGCCCTGGGAGAATTCTTAGGGGGACCGCAGATACGCAGTATTTT.

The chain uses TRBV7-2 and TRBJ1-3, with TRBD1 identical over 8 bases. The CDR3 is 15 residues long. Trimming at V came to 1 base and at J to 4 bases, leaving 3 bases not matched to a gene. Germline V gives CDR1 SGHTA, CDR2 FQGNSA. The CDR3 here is CASSLGGTGGNTIYF. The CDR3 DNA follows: TGTGCCAGCAGCTTAGGAGGGACAGGAGGAAACACCATATATTTT.

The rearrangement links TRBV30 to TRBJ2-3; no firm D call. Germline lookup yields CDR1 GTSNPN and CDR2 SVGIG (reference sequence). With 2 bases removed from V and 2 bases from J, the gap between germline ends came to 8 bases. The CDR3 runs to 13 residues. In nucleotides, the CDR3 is TGTGCCTGGAGTCGCGGACCCACAGATACGCAGTATTTT. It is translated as CAWSRGPTDTQYF.

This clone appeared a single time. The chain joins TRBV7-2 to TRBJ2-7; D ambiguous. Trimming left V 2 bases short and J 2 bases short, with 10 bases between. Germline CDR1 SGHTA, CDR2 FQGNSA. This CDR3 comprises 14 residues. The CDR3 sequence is CASSLTGLPYEQYF. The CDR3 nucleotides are TGTGCCAGCAGCTTAACGGGCTTACCCTACGAGCAGTACTTC. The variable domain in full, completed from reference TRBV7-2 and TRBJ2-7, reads GAGVSQSPSNKVTEKGKDVELRCDPISGHTALYWYRQSLGQGLEFLIYFQGNSAPDKSGLPSDRFSAERTGGSVSTLTIQRTQQEDSAVYLCASSLTGLPYEQYFGPGTRLTVT.